Below, one T cell receptor (beta chain) is given with its context. Its antigen is not known. These data originate in a study of T cells after yellow fever vaccination. Study as a whole: Low-cell-number fractions underwent preparation using SMART-Seq v4 Ultra Low Input.

With V trimmed by 5 bases and J by 5 bases, 9 bases remained unmatched. The CDR3 is made up of 16 amino acids. Germline CDR1 reads SGHTA; CDR2 reads FQGTGA. Findings and limits, study-wide: Some clonotypes were seen in both the CD4 and the CD8 compartments. These made up a small share and likely arose from convergent recombination. It was a weaker secondary response, yet one that peaked faster, at day 5 versus 15.

UMIs and a universal primer site were added when TCR cDNA was made by 5'RACE template switching. MiXCR, applied by TCRdb to the 5' RACE reads, yields one record per CDR3 protein. The top ten clones hold roughly 17% of a sample with 500,000 to 650,000 distinct CDR3 sequences, roughly a sixth of them seen once. This chain connects TRBV7-3 to TRBJ2-3; 11 positions agree with TRBD2. Sequencing was performed on PBMCs, taken 5 days after the first yellow fever vaccination. The receptor's source is a man in his late teens or twenties who received the YFV17D yellow fever vaccine. Here the CDR3 reads CASSPGTSGGLDTQYF. For the CDR3, the DNA is TGTGCCAGCAGCCCCGGTACTAGCGGGGGCCTAGATACGCAGTATTTT.